The 29 T cell receptor beta chains listed next were all sequenced from one sample in a study of cytomegalovirus exposure and HLA in healthy donors. The PCR employed 60 Vbeta primers together with 13 Jbeta primers. Data came from immunoSEQ multiplex PCR; TCRdb stores just in-frame clones and leaves some out. Here the sample spans about 200,000 clones, roughly 80% being singletons. The specimen was PBMCs. The receptor set was obtained from a male donor in good health and CMV-seropositive.

The rearrangement uses TRBV7-2 and TRBJ1-1, with a tentative D call TRBD1 (5 bases). Germline CDR1 SGHTA, CDR2 FQGNSA. V lost 2 bases, J lost 4 bases, and 11 bases lay in between. CDR3 size: 14 residues. In DNA, the CDR3 is TGTGCCAGCAGCTTAATATGGGGGGGCACTGAAGCTTTCTTT. The encoded protein is CASSLIWGGTEAFF.

The genes are TRBV9 and TRBJ1-1; D gene unclear. Trimming removed 0 bases at V and 2 bases at J, with 5 bases between. The CDR3 has 13 amino acids. The germline CDR1 and CDR2 sequences are SGDLS and YYNGEE. The CDR3 DNA reads as TGTGCCAGCAGCGTAGCTGGCAACACTGAAGCTTTCTTT. This codes for CASSVAGNTEAFF.

The V call is TRBV7-2, the J call TRBJ1-1; D is ambiguous. Germline V gene lookup returns CDR1 SGHTA and CDR2 FQGNSA. Deletions cut 1 base from V and 2 bases from J, with 14 bases between. The CDR3 has 16 amino acids. CDR3 in DNA: TGTGCCAGCAGCTTAGTCTTTGGGTCAGGCAACACTGAAGCTTTCTTT. This codes for CASSLVFGSGNTEAFF.

The chain employs TRBV7-6 and TRBJ2-1, with 10 nucleotides matching TRBD2. From germline, CDR1 is SGHVS and CDR2 FNYEAQ. CDR3 length: 20 residues. Trimming took 1 base from V and 3 from J; bases not matched to a gene: 15. Here the CDR3 reads CASSLDSPQIAGGRYNEQFF. The CDR3 DNA is TGTGCCAGCAGCTTAGATTCCCCCCAAATAGCGGGAGGACGCTACAATGAGCAGTTCTTC.

The chain couples TRBV6-5 to TRBJ1-1; D not resolved. The germline V gene encodes CDR1 MNHEY and CDR2 SVGAGI. The CDR3 length is 14 residues. V was shortened by 5 bases and J by 4 bases, with 14 bases between the two germline ends. CDR3 sequence: CASSRTAAFTEAFF. The CDR3 region has the DNA TGTGCCAGCAGTCGCACAGCGGCGTTCACTGAAGCTTTCTTT.

Concerning this clone itself: Other DNA sequences of this sample code for an identical CDR3. The chain carries TRBV18 and TRBJ2-7, with D possibly being TRBD2 (5 bases). V was cut by 3 bases and J by 3 bases, with 12 bases left in between. The germline V gene has CDR1 KGHSH and CDR2 LQKENI. This CDR3 is 14 amino acids long. In nucleotides, the CDR3 is TGTGCCAGCTCACCCGTAGCCGGGGACTACGAGCAGTACTTC. Translating it yields CASSPVAGDYEQYF.

V is TRBV6-1 and J is TRBJ2-5; the D gene is possibly TRBD2 (5 bases). This CDR3 has 14 residues. Trimming removed 7 bases from V and 4 bases from J, with 16 bases in between. Germline-derived CDR1 and CDR2 are MNHNS and SASEGT. The CDR3 DNA follows: TGTGCCAGCATCGGAGGCACTATCCCAGAGACCCAGTACTTC. Translation gives CASIGGTIPETQYF.

This clone has just one count. V gene TRBV9 combines with J gene TRBJ1-5; tentatively, D is TRBD1 (6 bases). CDR1 is SGDLS and CDR2 is YYNGEE in the germline V gene. The CDR3 totals 13 residues. Trimming left V 7 bases short and J 4 bases short, with 12 bases between. CDR3 sequence reads: CASGQTGNQPQHF. In nucleotides, the CDR3 is TGTGCCAGCGGCCAAACAGGGAATCAGCCCCAGCATTTT.

The V gene is TRBV7-2, the J gene TRBJ1-5; D is unresolved. Germline CDR1 reads SGHTA; CDR2 reads FQGNSA. The CDR3 spans 12 residues. The V gene lost 3 bases and the J gene lost 8 bases, with 8 bases spanning the gap. CDR3 nucleotides: TGTGCCAGCAGCTTTGAGGCCGAGCCCCAGCATTTT. Translation: CASSFEAEPQHF.

This chain links TRBV5-1 with TRBJ2-3; a possible D gene is TRBD2 (5 bases). Trimming took 8 bases from V and 4 from J, leaving 17 bases between them. Per the germline V gene, CDR1 is SGHRS and CDR2 is YFSETQ. The CDR3 contains 14 residues. The CDR3 region is CASNERTSPDTQYF. Here the CDR3 DNA reads TGCGCCAGTAATGAGCGGACCTCGCCAGATACGCAGTATTTT.

The chain employs TRBV2 and TRBJ1-1; TRBD1 agrees at 8 bases. CDR1 and CDR2 from the germline V gene are SNHLY and FYNNEI. V lost 3 bases to trimming and J lost 6 bases; unmatched junction nucleotides: 6. The CDR3 has 14 residues. The CDR3 is CASSDWTGTSEAFF. Written as DNA, the CDR3 is TGTGCCAGCAGTGATTGGACAGGGACGTCTGAAGCTTTCTTT.

This clone was observed a single time. V is TRBV18 and J is TRBJ2-5; 7 bases map to TRBD2. V shed 0 bases and J 2 bases; nucleotides not matched to a gene: 0. The CDR3 length is 14 residues. Germline CDR1 and CDR2: KGHSH and LQKENI. Here the CDR3 DNA reads TGTGCCAGCTCACCACCGGGACTACAAGAGACCCAGTACTTC. Translated, it gives CASSPPGLQETQYF.

This rearrangement joins TRBV7-2 to TRBJ1-5; D is ambiguous. The length of the CDR3 is 15 residues. The germline V and J ends were trimmed by 5 bases and 3 bases, with 14 bases remaining between them. Looked up from germline, CDR1 is SGHTA and CDR2 is FQGNSA. The CDR3 here is CASSPALGLNQPQHF. The CDR3, as DNA: TGTGCCAGCAGCCCCGCCCTTGGCCTCAATCAGCCCCAGCATTTT.

As for this clone: A junction boundary mismatches the germline segment, possibly from a read error. J is TRBJ2-5 and V is TRBV7-7, with 15 bases lining up with TRBD2. This CDR3 spans 16 amino acids. The germline CDR1 and CDR2 sequences are SSHAT and FNYEAQ (reference sequence). The CDR3 nucleotides read TGTGCTAGCAGCCAAGGACTAGCGGGAGGGAAAGAGACCCAGTACTTC. Amino acid sequence: CASSQGLAGGKETQYF.

The rearrangement uses TRBV18 and TRBJ2-3, with D possibly matching TRBD1 (6 bases). Germline V CDR1 and CDR2: KGHSH, LQKENI. V was pared by 1 base and J by 4 bases, with 9 bases between. The CDR3 has 14 residues. CDR3 sequence reads: CASSPREGADTQYF. CDR3 DNA: TGTGCCAGCTCACCACGAGAGGGGGCAGATACGCAGTATTTT. The entire variable domain, with the rest obtained from reference TRBV18 and TRBJ2-3, is as follows: NAGVMQNPRHLVRRRGQEARLRCSPMKGHSHVYWYRQLPEEGLKFMVYLQKENIIDESGMPKERFSAEFPKEGPSILRIQQVVRGDSAAYFCASSPREGADTQYFGPGTRLTVL.

This clone has only one observation. This chain uses TRBV5-1 with TRBJ1-4, with 11 nucleotides matching TRBD1. Germline CDR1 is SGHRS and CDR2 is YFSETQ. The CDR3 has 14 residues. The ends lost 5 bases at V and 7 bases at J; junction bases unmatched: 4. The CDR3 region has the DNA TGCGCCAGCAGTGGGACAGGGGGACTTGAAAAACTGTTTTTT. Translated: CASSGTGGLEKLFF.

This clone was detected only a few times. This chain connects TRBV5-5 to TRBJ1-1; D is uncertain. V was clipped by 0 bases and J by 2 bases, with 8 bases between them. The CDR3 is 14 residues long. CDR1 is SGHKS and CDR2 is YYEKEE in the germline V gene (reference sequence). This chain's CDR3 is CASSLGHLNTEAFF. DNA of the CDR3: TGTGCCAGCAGCTTGGGACATCTAAACACTGAAGCTTTCTTT.

The count of this clone is one. V is TRBV4-1 and J is TRBJ1-1; 7 nucleotides align to TRBD1. Germline CDR1 and CDR2: MGHRA and YSYEKL. This CDR3 spans 16 amino acids. With V trimmed by 0 bases and J by 4 bases, 8 bases remained unmatched. This CDR3 reads CASSQEGGTVGTEAFF. The CDR3, as DNA: TGCGCCAGCAGCCAAGAAGGCGGGACAGTCGGCACTGAAGCTTTCTTT.

The chain joins TRBV5-4 to TRBJ2-5; 10 positions match TRBD2. The germline V gene has CDR1 SGHNT and CDR2 YYREEE (reference sequence). CDR3 length: 14 residues. J was trimmed by 6 bases and V by 0 bases; bases with no gene match: 2. CDR3 in amino acids: CASSLDSGRQTQYF. The CDR3 coding sequence is TGTGCCAGCAGCTTGGATAGCGGGAGGCAGACCCAGTACTTC.

This clone was recorded once. The chain is built from TRBV5-1 and TRBJ2-3, with D unresolved. Looked up from germline, CDR1 is SGHRS and CDR2 is YFSETQ. CDR3 length: 13 amino acids. Trimming stripped 0 bases from V and 4 bases from J, with 6 bases between. Here the CDR3 DNA reads TGCGCCAGCAGCTTGGACAATCCAGATACGCAGTATTTT. It translates to CASSLDNPDTQYF.

The chain recombines TRBV4-1 with TRBJ2-7; the match to TRBD2 covers 7 bases. The V gene's germline CDR1 is MGHRA and CDR2 YSYEKL. Trimming took 2 bases from V and 3 from J; bases not matched to a gene: 1. The CDR3 covers 13 residues. CDR3 nucleotide sequence: TGCGCCAGCAGCCAACTAGCGGACTACGAGCAGTACTTC. Protein: CASSQLADYEQYF.

The chain employs TRBV10-3 and TRBJ2-1; 11 nucleotides align to TRBD2. This CDR3 comprises 14 residues. The V segment lost 11 bases and the J segment 6 bases; nucleotides outside the gene matches: 9. The germline CDR1 and CDR2 sequences are ENHRY and SYGVKD. CDR3 residues: CASTTGTSGNEQFF. The CDR3 DNA reads as TGTGCCTCGACCACGGGGACTAGCGGCAATGAGCAGTTCTTC.

The chain couples TRBV7-3 to TRBJ2-2; TRBD2 matches at 9 bases. Looked up from germline, CDR1 is SGHTA and CDR2 is FQGTGA. V was pared by 4 bases and J by 4 bases, with 7 bases of the junction left unmatched. The CDR3 loop spans 16 amino acids. In DNA, the CDR3 is TGTGCCAGCAGCTCATATCTAGCGGGGCCCACCGGGGAGCTGTTTTTT. Its protein product is CASSSYLAGPTGELFF. Looking up the rest from reference TRBV7-3 and TRBJ2-2 gives the full variable domain: GAGVSQTPSNKVTEKGKYVELRCDPISGHTALYWYRQSLGQGPEFLIYFQGTGAADDSGLPNDRFFAVRPEGSVSTLKIQRTERGDSAVYLCASSSYLAGPTGELFFGEGSRLTVL.

The genes are TRBV5-1 and TRBJ1-1; D unresolved. The germline V gene encodes CDR1 SGHRS and CDR2 YFSETQ. CDR3 length equals 13 residues. The V and J ends lost 3 bases and 7 bases respectively, with 13 bases between them. The CDR3 is CASSSGKAREAFF. CDR3 coding DNA: TGCGCCAGCAGCTCGGGAAAGGCCCGTGAAGCTTTCTTT. Based on the CDR3 plus reference TRBV5-1 and TRBJ1-1, the full variable domain is KAGVTQTPRYLIKTRGQQVTLSCSPISGHRSVSWYQQTPGQGLQFLFEYFSETQRNKGNFPGRFSGRQFSNSRSEMNVSTLELGDSALYLCASSSGKAREAFFGQGTRLTVV.

The rearrangement links TRBV2 to TRBJ2-5; the D gene is possibly TRBD2 (5 bases). The V end lost 7 bases, the J end lost 5 bases, and 14 bases lay between the germline ends. The CDR3 has 13 amino acids. The V gene's germline CDR1 is SNHLY and CDR2 FYNNEI. CDR3 nucleotide sequence: TGTGCCAGCACTCTCCTAGCCCCGGAGACCCAGTACTTC. This sequence encodes CASTLLAPETQYF. Together with reference TRBV2 and TRBJ2-5, the CDR3 gives the full variable domain: EPEVTQTPSHQVTQMGQEVILRCVPISNHLYFYWYRQILGQKVEFLVSFYNNEISEKSEIFDDQFSVERPDGSNFTLKIRSTKLEDSAMYFCASTLLAPETQYFGPGTRLLVL.

V usage is TRBV5-4 and J usage is TRBJ2-7, with 7 bases lining up with TRBD2. J lost 6 bases, V lost 4 bases, and 13 bases had no gene match. There are 15 residues in the CDR3. Germline CDR1 and CDR2: SGHNT and YYREEE (reference sequence). CDR3 sequence (DNA): TGTGCCAGCAGCGCCGAACTAGCGTCTATGGCCGAGCAGTACTTC. Translation: CASSAELASMAEQYF.

The chain uses TRBV6-4 and TRBJ2-7, with unresolved D. Germline V gives CDR1 MRHNA, CDR2 SNTAGT. Trimming took 10 bases from V and 0 from J, leaving 4 bases between them. The CDR3 is made up of 10 amino acids. CDR3: CAIASYEQYF. CDR3 DNA sequence: TGTGCCATAGCCTCCTACGAGCAGTACTTC.

V gene TRBV6-6 combines with J gene TRBJ1-1; D call uncertain. The CDR3 sequence is 13 residues long. The V gene lost 5 bases and the J gene lost 0 bases, with 7 bases spanning the gap. CDR1 is MNHNY and CDR2 is SVGAGI in the germline V gene (reference sequence). DNA for the CDR3: TGTGCCAGCAGTCTTACAGTGAACACTGAAGCTTTCTTT. Protein product: CASSLTVNTEAFF.

The chain recombines TRBV5-5 with TRBJ2-7, with 7 bases lining up with TRBD2. Germline CDR1 and CDR2: SGHKS and YYEKEE (reference sequence). The CDR3 covers 16 residues. Trimming took 2 bases from V and 0 from J; bases not matched to a gene: 8. The CDR3 loop is CASSLTGLVPSYEQYF. CDR3 coding DNA: TGTGCCAGCAGCTTAACAGGACTAGTGCCCTCCTACGAGCAGTACTTC.